Presented here are 31 T cell receptor beta chains from one specimen sequenced in a study of T cell responses to AZD1222 COVID-19 vaccine. Method: immunoSEQ multiplex PCR; TCRdb's copy keeps in-frame clones and lacks some. The repertoire holds about 130,000 clones, with 92% as singletons. This material consisted of peripheral blood, taken on day 0 of AZD1222 vaccination. These receptors all come from an adult in good health.

V gene TRBV10-2 combines with J gene TRBJ1-1; D uncertain. Germline V lookup: CDR1 WSHSY, CDR2 SAAADI. The CDR3 sequence is 14 residues long. Trimming cost V 6 bases and J 1 base, with 12 bases left between them. DNA for the CDR3: TGCGCCAGCAGGGCTGGACCTTCGAACACTGAAGCTTTCTTT. It translates to CASRAGPSNTEAFF.

The chain uses TRBV5-4 and TRBJ2-1; 7 nucleotides line up with TRBD2. This CDR3 has 14 amino acids. With V trimmed by 4 bases and J by 7 bases, 8 bases remained unmatched. From germline, CDR1 is SGHNT and CDR2 YYREEE (reference sequence). The CDR3 region is CASSRTSLGNEQFF. Here the CDR3 DNA reads TGTGCCAGCAGCCGGACTAGTCTGGGAAATGAGCAGTTCTTC.

CDR3 sequence: CASSQDLAGGLYEQYF. The CDR3 region has the DNA TGTGCCAGCAGCCAAGATTTAGCGGGGGGGCTTTACGAGCAGTACTTC. The chain couples TRBV4-2 to TRBJ2-7, with 11 bases aligning to TRBD2. Losses at the gene ends were 0 bases for V and 4 bases for J; bases not matched to a gene: 5. Germline-derived CDR1 and CDR2 are LGHNA and YNFKEQ. The CDR3 loop spans 16 amino acids.

The chain has TRBV4-1 and TRBJ1-4; TRBD1 aligns across 7 bases. In germline, CDR1 is MGHRA, CDR2 YSYEKL. V was clipped by 3 bases and J by 5 bases; unmatched bases: 6. The CDR3 totals 15 residues. CDR3 DNA: TGCGCCAGCAGCCAGGCCGACAGGGTGAATGAAAAACTGTTTTTT. This codes for CASSQADRVNEKLFF.

This sequence joins TRBV13 and TRBJ1-6, with D unresolved. Trimming cost V 2 bases and J 10 bases, with 15 bases left between them. CDR1 and CDR2 (germline): PRHDT, FYEKMQ (reference sequence). The CDR3 spans 15 residues. The CDR3 DNA follows: TGTGCCAGCAGCTTACGGGCCCGGCCTTACTCACCCCTCCACTTT. This gives the protein CASSLRARPYSPLHF.

The V call is TRBV11-1, the J call TRBJ1-5; TRBD1 is a possible D gene (6 bases). Trimming cost V 5 bases and J 4 bases, with 9 bases left between them. Looked up from germline, CDR1 is SGHAT and CDR2 is FQDESV (reference sequence). This CDR3 is built from 13 residues. The CDR3 coding sequence is TGTGCCAGCAGCAAGGGGGGAAATCAGCCCCAGCATTTT. It codes for CASSKGGNQPQHF.

The J gene is TRBJ1-2, the V gene TRBV5-3; possibly TRBD1 for D (6 bases). TRBV5-3 is an ORF, with its function uncertain. The CDR3 consists of 16 residues. V dropped 4 bases and J dropped 3 bases, with 19 bases sitting between them. CDR3 protein: CARSTQPLDRYYGYTF. Written as DNA, the CDR3 is TGTGCCAGAAGCACTCAACCCTTGGACAGATACTATGGCTACACCTTC.

The CDR3 sequence: CASSQSGAGGELFF. CDR3 coding DNA: TGCGCCAGCAGCCAAAGCGGGGCGGGCGGGGAGCTGTTTTTT. This rearrangement joins TRBV5-1 to TRBJ2-2, with 7 bases that match TRBD2. Per germline, CDR1 SGHRS and CDR2 YFSETQ. The CDR3 loop spans 14 amino acids. V lost 4 bases and J lost 7; bases outside the gene matches: 7.

The CDR3 DNA reads as TGCGCCAGCAGTGATTTACTAGCCCGAATATACACAGATACGCAGTATTTT. Translated, it gives CASSDLLARIYTDTQYF. The chain has TRBV10-2 and TRBJ2-3, with D maybe TRBD2 (6 bases). The CDR3 consists of 17 residues. Germline V gene data show CDR1 as WSHSY and CDR2 as SAAADI. V lost 3 bases and J lost 2, with 18 bases in between.

The chain links TRBV18 to TRBJ1-1, with 8 bases identical to TRBD1. Trimming cost V 6 bases and J 3 bases; bases outside gene matches: 3. Germline CDR1 and CDR2: KGHSH and LQKENI. The CDR3 runs to 13 residues. The CDR3 DNA reads as TGTGCCAGCTCTGGACAGGGCTACACTGAAGCTTTCTTT. Translated, it gives CASSGQGYTEAFF.

The rearrangement links TRBV5-4 to TRBJ1-4; tentatively, D is TRBD1 (6 bases). The V gene lost 4 bases and the J gene lost 5 bases, with 15 bases spanning the gap. The CDR3 is 15 amino acids. CDR1 is SGHNT and CDR2 is YYREEE in the germline V gene (reference sequence). The CDR3 coding sequence is TGTGCCAGCAGCCCGACTGGGGGGCAAAATGAAAAACTGTTTTTT. It codes for CASSPTGGQNEKLFF.

This clone qualifies as medium-sized (0.01 to 0.1%). This chain links TRBV27 with TRBJ2-5; a possible D gene is TRBD1 (6 bases). V gave up 4 bases and J gave up 5 bases, with 17 bases separating them. Per germline, CDR1 MNHEY and CDR2 SMNVEV (reference sequence). CDR3 length: 15 amino acids. Here the CDR3 DNA reads TGTGCCAGCAGTTCGGCCGGGACATATGGGGAGACCCAGTACTTC. Amino acid sequence: CASSSAGTYGETQYF.

This chain joins TRBV6-2 or TRBV6-3 and TRBJ1-5; 7 nucleotides agree with TRBD1. CDR3 length equals 14 residues. The V gene's germline CDR1 is MNHEY and CDR2 SVGEGT. V was clipped by 4 bases and J by 2 bases; unmatched bases: 2. The CDR3 sequence is CASSWTGRNQPQHF. Written as DNA, the CDR3 is TGTGCCAGCAGTTGGACAGGTCGCAATCAGCCCCAGCATTTT.

The genes are TRBV7-8 and TRBJ1-6, with a tentative D call TRBD1 (5 bases). V was pared by 7 bases and J by 5 bases, with 12 bases between. Germline CDR1 and CDR2: SGHVS and FQNEAQ. The CDR3 spans 14 residues. The DNA of the CDR3 is TGTGCCAGCACCAAGGGACCGAATAATTCACCCCTCCACTTT. Protein sequence: CASTKGPNNSPLHF. The variable domain in full, completed from reference TRBV7-8 and TRBJ1-6, reads GAGVSQSPRYKVAKRGQDVALRCDPISGHVSLFWYQQALGQGPEFLTYFQNEAQLDKSGLPSDRFFAERPEGSVSTLKIQRTQQEDSAVYLCASTKGPNNSPLHFGNGTRLTVT.

The chain combines TRBV7-2 with TRBJ2-7, with 8 positions matching TRBD2. The CDR3 covers 15 residues. V lost 5 bases to trimming and J lost 4 bases; unmatched junction nucleotides: 10. In germline, CDR1 is SGHTA, CDR2 FQGNSA. CDR3 nucleotide sequence: TGTGCCAGCAGCCCCCGGGGGGGGCGCTTTTACGAGCAGTACTTC. This encodes CASSPRGGRFYEQYF.

The V call is TRBV2, the J call TRBJ2-5, with D possibly TRBD2 on 6 matching bases. V lost 7 bases and J lost 4, with 7 bases in between. Germline V gene sequence: CDR1 SNHLY, CDR2 FYNNEI. The CDR3 covers 11 residues. The CDR3 bases are TGTGCCAGCATGGGGGGAGAGACCCAGTACTTC. It yields the protein CASMGGETQYF.

The J gene is TRBJ2-7, the V gene TRBV28; perhaps TRBD2 as D (6 bases). The V and J ends lost 6 bases and 0 bases respectively, with 21 bases between them. Germline V gene lookup returns CDR1 MDHEN and CDR2 SYDVKM. This CDR3 comprises 17 residues. The CDR3 nucleotides read TGTGCCAGCAGCTCGACTAGAAAAATCCATAGCTCCTACGAGCAGTACTTC. Amino acid sequence: CASSSTRKIHSSYEQYF.

The rearrangement joins TRBV7-8 to TRBJ1-1; the D gene is possibly TRBD1 (5 bases). The CDR3 covers 13 residues. Trimming pared 6 bases from V and 1 base from J, leaving 9 bases between. From germline, CDR1 is SGHVS and CDR2 FQNEAQ. DNA for the CDR3: TGTGCCAGCAGGCAGGGACCGAACACTGAAGCTTTCTTT. Translation: CASRQGPNTEAFF.

In its sample, this clone was seen a few times. This chain connects TRBV5-1 to TRBJ1-1, with no clear D. Looked up from germline, CDR1 is SGHRS and CDR2 is YFSETQ. V dropped 4 bases and J dropped 0 bases, with 13 bases sitting between them. This CDR3 region has 15 residues. CDR3 in amino acids: CASSRLGLLNTEAFF. CDR3 DNA sequence: TGCGCCAGCAGCCGTCTCGGGCTCTTGAACACTGAAGCTTTCTTT. Based on the CDR3 plus reference TRBV5-1 and TRBJ1-1, the full variable domain is KAGVTQTPRYLIKTRGQQVTLSCSPISGHRSVSWYQQTPGQGLQFLFEYFSETQRNKGNFPGRFSGRQFSNSRSEMNVSTLELGDSALYLCASSRLGLLNTEAFFGQGTRLTVV.

The chain links TRBV5-1 to TRBJ2-7; 7 bases are shared with TRBD1. The CDR3 is 14 amino acids. Germline V gene lookup returns CDR1 SGHRS and CDR2 YFSETQ. V was pared by 5 bases and J by 5 bases, with 10 bases of the junction left unmatched. The CDR3 loop reads CASRLQGVWDEQYF. The CDR3 DNA is TGCGCCAGCAGACTCCAGGGGGTATGGGACGAGCAGTACTTC.

In DNA, the CDR3 is TGTGCCAGCAGCTTGGGGCTAGCGTCCATCGCAGAGACCCAGTACTTC. Its translation is CASSLGLASIAETQYF. V usage is TRBV11-3 and J usage is TRBJ2-5, with a possible D match to TRBD2 (6 bases). The germline CDR1 and CDR2 sequences are SGHNT and YENEEA. CDR3 length equals 16 residues. The V end lost 3 bases, the J end lost 4 bases, and 18 bases lay between the germline ends. Using reference TRBV11-3 and TRBJ2-5 for the parts outside the CDR3, the full variable domain is EAGVVQSPRYKIIEKKQPVAFWCNPISGHNTLYWYLQNLGQGPELLIRYENEEAVDDSQLPKDRFSAERLKGVDSTLKIQPAELGDSAVYLCASSLGLASIAETQYFGPGTRLLVL.

This clone was seen only a few times. The V call is TRBV5-1, the J call TRBJ2-7; perhaps TRBD1 as D (5 bases). Trimming pared 7 bases from V and 1 base from J, leaving 15 bases between. Looked up from germline, CDR1 is SGHRS and CDR2 is YFSETQ. This CDR3 is 14 amino acids long. The CDR3 reads CASAPGQGSYEQYF. The CDR3 DNA reads TGCGCCAGCGCCCCCGGGCAGGGTTCCTACGAGCAGTACTTC.

This clone was found a few times. The V and J genes are TRBV4-3 and TRBJ2-2, with D possibly matching TRBD1 (6 bases). V was trimmed by 4 bases and J by 5 bases, leaving 17 bases between them. The CDR3 covers 16 residues. The germline V gene encodes CDR1 LGHNA and CDR2 YSLEER. The CDR3 here is CASSLQTGWGTGELFF. The CDR3 DNA reads TGCGCCAGCAGCCTCCAGACAGGCTGGGGAACCGGGGAGCTGTTTTTT.

This rearrangement joins TRBV9 to TRBJ2-3, with 8 bases fitting TRBD2. The CDR3 length is 14 residues. V dropped 2 bases and J dropped 3; count of bases not matched to a gene: 2. Looked up from germline, CDR1 is SGDLS and CDR2 is YYNGEE. CDR3 nucleotides: TGTGCCAGCAGCGTCCTAGCGGGTACAGATACGCAGTATTTT. Translation: CASSVLAGTDTQYF.

The rearrangement joins TRBV28 to TRBJ2-2; 8 bases map to TRBD1. This CDR3 comprises 15 residues. CDR1 and CDR2 (germline): MDHEN, SYDVKM. With V trimmed by 5 bases and J by 5 bases, 7 bases remained unmatched. The CDR3 loop is CASSTRTGRTGELFF. The CDR3 nucleotides are TGTGCCAGCAGTACCCGGACAGGGCGGACCGGGGAGCTGTTTTTT.

The gene calls are TRBV2 and TRBJ2-5, with D perhaps matching TRBD1 (5 bases). The germline V and J ends were trimmed by 1 base and 4 bases, with 13 bases remaining between them. CDR1 and CDR2 (germline): SNHLY, FYNNEI. This CDR3 comprises 15 residues. The CDR3 nucleotides read TGTGCCAGCAGTGAAGAGTGGGGTAGGGGAGAGACCCAGTACTTC. It codes for CASSEEWGRGETQYF.

A few counts support this clone. This chain uses TRBV6-5 with TRBJ1-1; TRBD1 matches at 7 bases. The CDR3 contains 15 residues. The germline V gene encodes CDR1 MNHEY and CDR2 SVGAGI. Trimming removed 2 bases from V and 5 bases from J; junction bases left unmatched: 8. CDR3 region: CASSYRQGWGTEAFF. The CDR3 DNA reads TGTGCCAGCAGTTACCGACAGGGTTGGGGAACTGAAGCTTTCTTT.

Here the CDR3 DNA reads TGTGCCAGCAGTGTAGATGGGACACTTCCCGGGGAGCTGTTTTTT. This sequence encodes CASSVDGTLPGELFF. V gene TRBV2 combines with J gene TRBJ2-2, with D possibly TRBD1 on 6 matching bases. The CDR3 has 15 amino acids. The germline gives CDR1 SNHLY, CDR2 FYNNEI. V was shortened by 4 bases and J by 6 bases, with 15 bases between the two germline ends.

The chain uses TRBV15 and TRBJ2-7; D call uncertain. Trimming took off 3 bases at V and 6 bases at J, with 9 bases between the two ends. The CDR3 spans 12 residues. Per germline, CDR1 LNHNV and CDR2 YYDKDF (reference sequence). CDR3 sequence: CATSRTSGEQYF. As DNA, the CDR3 is TGTGCCACCAGCAGGACCTCCGGCGAGCAGTACTTC.

The chain has TRBV19 and TRBJ2-7, with 7 bases that match TRBD1. The CDR3 spans 13 residues. V shed 8 bases and J 5 bases; nucleotides not matched to a gene: 9. Germline V gene sequence: CDR1 LNHDA, CDR2 SQIVND (reference sequence). CDR3 sequence reads: CASRPTGQDEQYF. The CDR3 DNA reads TGTGCCAGTCGCCCGACAGGGCAAGACGAGCAGTACTTC.

J is TRBJ2-1 and V is TRBV6-2 or TRBV6-3; D might be TRBD1 or TRBD2, each matching 5 bases. Trimming took off 6 bases at V and 7 bases at J, with 19 bases between the two ends. Germline lookup yields CDR1 MNHEY and CDR2 SVGEGT. The CDR3 runs to 15 residues. The CDR3 DNA follows: TGTGCCAGCAGCCCTCCGGGGCCCACGGAGAATGAGCAGTTCTTC. Protein product: CASSPPGPTENEQFF.